The text below deals with one T cell receptor (beta chain). The target antigen is unknown. The authors amplified TCR beta CDR3 regions, and they did so from RNA transcripts for repertoire sequencing. Scientists carried out first-round RT-PCR using HTBI primers and then a second-round multiplex PCR. From the multiplex PCR reads, TCRdb called clonotypes with MiXCR, one entry per CDR3 protein. The table includes hundreds of thousands of distinct CDR3 sequences, under 25% detected once. The data belong to a study of Graves' ophthalmopathy and Graves' hyperthyroidism. Overall study findings and caveats: Detected in blood as well were most expanded thyroid clonotypes with frequency above 0.001.

The starting material, over 8.5 ml of fresh peripheral blood, provided the PBMCs. This CDR3 contains 17 residues. Losses at the gene ends were 2 bases for V and 5 bases for J; bases not matched to a gene: 14. The chain combines TRBV12-3 or TRBV12-4 with TRBJ2-5; 7 nucleotides line up with TRBD2. The TCR sequence derives from a woman younger than 35 with stable Graves' hyperthyroidism. The sample taken for sequencing was peripheral blood. The chain's CDR3 is CASSLKVQAGLAETQYF. The CDR3 DNA reads as TGTGCCAGCAGTTTAAAAGTCCAAGCGGGGTTGGCGGAGACCCAGTACTTC.